The clone carrying this TCR beta chain came up a few times. The data derive from a study of shared clonotypes between healthy human individuals. Profiling relied on immunoSEQ multiplex PCR, and the TCRdb table lists in-frame clones only, not all of them. The table lists about 2.4 million clones, more than 85% of them singletons. The TCR comes from a man between 18 and 35 years old in good health. Some clones in this sample may be carry-over from other donors' samples. Sequencing was carried out using naive CD4+ T cells from PBMCs. As for subset: CD45RA+ positively selected.

The CDR3 DNA reads TGCAGCGTGGGGCAGGGATTAAAGGGTTTCTTT. It encodes CSVGQGLKGFF. J is TRBJ1-1 and V is TRBV29-1; a weak D match, TRBD1 (5 bases). The CDR3 spans 11 residues. With 6 bases removed from V and 13 bases from J, the gap between germline ends came to 18 bases. The germline V gene encodes CDR1 SQVTM and CDR2 ANQGSEA.